Following are 17 T cell receptor beta chains from one sample sequenced in a study of regulatory T cells in long-lasting Graves disease. Time point specified: newly diagnosed GD, antithyroid drugs for less than 3 months. The authors made the TCR library using RNA they extracted from PBMCs. TCR beta libraries were built with iRepertoire HTBI primers and Arm-PCR of CDR3 regions. Each CDR3 protein is one row after TCRdb ran MiXCR on the multiplex PCR reads. The sample gives about 400,000 distinct CDR3 sequences, 15% to 20% of which show up once; around 20% is in the top ten. These data also featured in a second study, about T cells in Graves' hyperthyroidism and ophthalmopathy.

The sequenced sample was peripheral blood mononuclear cells (PBMCs), obtained at new diagnosis, from a patient treated with antithyroid drugs. The origin of the receptors is a woman between 18 and 29 years old with Graves disease.

The V gene is TRBV2, the J gene TRBJ1-6, with D tentatively TRBD1 (5 bases). Trimming stripped 6 bases from V and 7 bases from J, with 16 bases between. This CDR3 is built from 15 residues. Germline loops: CDR1 SNHLY, CDR2 FYNNEI. The CDR3 sequence: CASRIRDARNSPLHF. CDR3 sequence (DNA): TGTGCCAGCAGAATAAGGGACGCTAGGAATTCACCCCTCCACTTT.

This clonotype was detected a few times. The chain is built from TRBV15 and TRBJ1-1; TRBD1 matches at 8 bases. Per the germline V gene, CDR1 is LNHNV and CDR2 is YYDKDF (reference sequence). Losses at the gene ends were 5 bases for V and 1 base for J; bases not matched to a gene: 15. The CDR3 consists of 18 residues. The chain's CDR3 is CATSGEEWPGQANTEAFF. The CDR3 DNA follows: TGTGCCACCAGCGGGGAAGAGTGGCCGGGACAGGCGAACACTGAAGCTTTCTTT. Together with reference TRBV15 and TRBJ1-1, the CDR3 gives the full variable domain: DAMVIQNPRYQVTQFGKPVTLSCSQTLNHNVMYWYQQKSSQAPKLLFHYYDKDFNNEADTPDNFQSRRPNTSFCFLDIRSPGLGDTAMYLCATSGEEWPGQANTEAFFGQGTRLTVV.

This clonotype was seen ten or more times. The J gene is TRBJ1-4, the V gene TRBV11-2; D gene uncertain. Deletions cut 8 bases from V and 8 bases from J, with 18 bases between. The V gene's germline CDR1 is SGHAT and CDR2 FQNNGV. This CDR3 comprises 14 residues. The CDR3 sequence is CASAISPSREKLFF. The CDR3 DNA reads as TGTGCCAGCGCCATCTCCCCTTCCCGCGAAAAACTGTTTTTT.

This clonotype has at least ten counts. V is TRBV6-1 and J is TRBJ2-1; 11 bases are shared with TRBD2. Looked up from germline, CDR1 is MNHNS and CDR2 is SASEGT. With 5 bases clipped from V and 5 bases from J, the junction kept 8 bases outside the gene matches. CDR3 length: 16 amino acids. CDR3 protein: CASSLQTSGANNEQFF. In DNA, the CDR3 is TGTGCCAGCAGTCTGCAGACTAGCGGGGCTAACAATGAGCAGTTCTTC.

V is TRBV5-1 and J is TRBJ1-1; 8 bases agree with TRBD1. This CDR3 region has 16 residues. Germline trimming cut 2 bases from V and 5 bases from J; bases unmatched to any gene: 11. CDR1 SGHRS and CDR2 YFSETQ come from the germline V gene. CDR3: CASSLSYQGARTEAFF. Here the CDR3 DNA reads TGCGCCAGCAGCTTATCCTACCAGGGGGCGCGGACTGAAGCTTTCTTT.

Comment on this clonotype: A read error is possible here, since a much larger clone lies one base away. The chain joins TRBV12-3 or TRBV12-4 to TRBJ2-5; TRBD1 is a possible D gene (5 bases). The CDR3 has 13 residues. Trimming pared 5 bases from V and 4 bases from J, leaving 11 bases between. The CDR3 reads CASSAQGLETQYF. The CDR3 nucleotides read TGTGCCAGCAGTGCTCAGGGCTTAGAGACCCAGTACTTC.

This clonotype has ten or more counts. The chain is built from TRBV20-1 and TRBJ2-7; 9 bases agree with TRBD1. CDR1 DFQATT and CDR2 SNEGSKA come from the germline V gene (reference sequence). The junction had 2 bases not matched to a gene; V was cut back by 5 bases and J by 0 bases. CDR3 length: 13 residues. The CDR3 reads CSAGTGNSYEQYF. In nucleotides, the CDR3 is TGCAGTGCTGGGACAGGGAACTCCTACGAGCAGTACTTC.

The chain carries TRBV19 and TRBJ1-1; unclear D gene. The ends were cut back, 5 bases at V and 6 bases at J, with 7 bases in the middle. The CDR3 loop spans 11 amino acids. Germline V gives CDR1 LNHDA, CDR2 SQIVND (reference sequence). The CDR3 nucleotides are TGTGCCAGTAGTTTGAGGGCTGAAGCTTTCTTT. Amino acid sequence: CASSLRAEAFF.

This clonotype has a count of ten or more. The chain combines TRBV20-1 with TRBJ2-3, with TRBD2 matching over 11 bases. Looked up from germline, CDR1 is DFQATT and CDR2 is SNEGSKA (reference sequence). Germline trimming cut 3 bases from V and 3 bases from J; bases unmatched to any gene: 11. The CDR3 is 17 amino acids. CDR3 nucleotides: TGCAGTGCTAGGGTGACTAGCGGGGCTTGGTATACAGATACGCAGTATTTT. The encoded protein is CSARVTSGAWYTDTQYF.

This clonotype was seen ten or more times. V usage is TRBV5-1 and J usage is TRBJ1-1, with TRBD1 as a possible D gene (5 bases). V gave up 4 bases and J gave up 5 bases, with 12 bases separating them. CDR1 and CDR2 (germline): SGHRS, YFSETQ. The CDR3 contains 13 residues. The CDR3 is CASSGQGMTEAFF. CDR3 DNA sequence: TGCGCCAGCAGCGGTCAGGGAATGACTGAAGCTTTCTTT.

This clonotype was recorded many times. The chain is built from TRBV2 and TRBJ1-2; D may be TRBD1 (6 bases). The CDR3 extends over 14 amino acids. Looked up from germline, CDR1 is SNHLY and CDR2 is FYNNEI. The V gene lost 4 bases and the J gene lost 5 bases, with 14 bases spanning the gap. CDR3 coding DNA: TGTGCCAGCAGTGTAGGGGGGCGTCGGTATGGCTACACCTTC. This sequence encodes CASSVGGRRYGYTF.

This clonotype was seen at least ten times. J is TRBJ2-2 and V is TRBV7-3; the match to TRBD1 covers 7 bases. The V gene's germline CDR1 is SGHTA and CDR2 FQGTGA. V trimming: 4 bases; J trimming: 4 bases; junction bases outside the gene matches: 9. This CDR3 comprises 16 residues. CDR3 sequence: CASSSSGQSLTGELFF. In nucleotides, the CDR3 is TGTGCCAGCAGCTCGTCGGGACAGAGTCTCACCGGGGAGCTGTTTTTT.

V and J are TRBV9 and TRBJ2-1, with TRBD1 as a possible D gene (5 bases). V lost 0 bases and J 0 bases, leaving 10 bases between the germline ends. Germline V gives CDR1 SGDLS, CDR2 YYNGEE. The CDR3 length is 16 residues. The CDR3 spells CASSVVGASSYNEQFF. The CDR3 DNA reads as TGTGCCAGCAGCGTAGTAGGGGCCAGCTCCTACAATGAGCAGTTCTTC.

Of note for this clonotype: One base away lies a much larger clone, so this may be a sequencing read error. This sequence joins TRBV28 and TRBJ1-1; TRBD1 matches at 7 bases. The CDR3 runs 14 residues. Per the germline V gene, CDR1 is MDHEN and CDR2 is SYDVKM. V shed 5 bases, J shed 5 bases, and the junction held 8 bases outside the gene matches. CDR3 amino acids: CASSTGDPKTEAFF. The CDR3 DNA reads as TGTGCCAGCAGTACAGGGGATCCGAAGACTGAAGCTTTCTTT. The full variable domain, in which reference TRBV28 and TRBJ1-1 provide the parts outside the CDR3, is DVKVTQSSRYLVKRTGEKVFLECVQDMDHENMFWYRQDPGLGLRLIYFSYDVKMKEKGDIPEGYSVSREKKERFSLILESASTNQTSMYLCASSTGDPKTEAFFGQGTRLTVV.

This clonotype was counted ten times or more. The J gene is TRBJ2-1, the V gene TRBV2, with TRBD1 as a possible D gene (7 bases). CDR1 is SNHLY, CDR2 FYNNEI, per germline. V was trimmed by 6 bases and J by 5 bases, leaving 14 bases between them. The CDR3 extends over 14 amino acids. The CDR3 bases are TGTGCCAGCAGACCCGGCGGGACAGACAATGAGCAGTTCTTC. This gives the protein CASRPGGTDNEQFF.

CDR3 sequence (DNA): TGTGCCAGCAACCCGGTAGGGGGTCGGGCCAAGGGGTCCTATAATTCACCCCTCCACTTT. This encodes CASNPVGGRAKGSYNSPLHF. The chain recombines TRBV7-2 with TRBJ1-6, with D tentatively TRBD1 (6 bases). Between the trimmed V and J ends, which lost 7 bases and 1 base, there was a span of 26 bases. CDR1 is SGHTA, CDR2 FQGNSA, per germline. The CDR3 length is 20 residues. Filled out from reference TRBV7-2 and TRBJ1-6, the complete variable domain reads GAGVSQSPSNKVTEKGKDVELRCDPISGHTALYWYRQSLGQGLEFLIYFQGNSAPDKSGLPSDRFSAERTGGSVSTLTIQRTQQEDSAVYLCASNPVGGRAKGSYNSPLHFGNGTRLTVT.

Only a few counts were recorded for this clonotype. The chain carries TRBV5-1 and TRBJ2-7; D is perhaps TRBD1 (5 bases). Germline V gives CDR1 SGHRS, CDR2 YFSETQ. This CDR3 contains 15 residues. V lost 0 bases and J 2 bases, leaving 12 bases between the germline ends. Here the CDR3 reads CASSLEGKGTYEQYF. The CDR3 DNA reads as TGCGCCAGCAGCTTGGAAGGGAAGGGGACCTACGAGCAGTACTTC.